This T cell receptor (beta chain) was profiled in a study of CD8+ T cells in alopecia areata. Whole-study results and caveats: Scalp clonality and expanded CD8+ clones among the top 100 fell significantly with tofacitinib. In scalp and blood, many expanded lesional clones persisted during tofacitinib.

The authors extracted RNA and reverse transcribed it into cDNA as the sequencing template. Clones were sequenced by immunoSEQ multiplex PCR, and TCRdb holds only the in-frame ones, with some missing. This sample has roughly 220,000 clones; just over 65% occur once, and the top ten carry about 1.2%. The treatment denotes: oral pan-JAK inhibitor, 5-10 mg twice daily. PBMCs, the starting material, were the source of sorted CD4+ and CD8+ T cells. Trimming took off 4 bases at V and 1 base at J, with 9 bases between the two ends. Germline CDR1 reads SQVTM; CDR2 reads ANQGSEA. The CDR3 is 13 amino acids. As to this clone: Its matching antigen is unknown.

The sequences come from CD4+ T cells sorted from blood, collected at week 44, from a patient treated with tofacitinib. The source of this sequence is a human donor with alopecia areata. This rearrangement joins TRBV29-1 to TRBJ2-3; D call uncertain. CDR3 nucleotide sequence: TGCAGCGTTGGGGTGGCGCGCACAGATACGCAGTATTTT. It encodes CSVGVARTDTQYF.